This T cell receptor (beta chain) was retrieved from a study of blood T cells in healthy people across ages. Background on the study: About one barcoded TCR beta cDNA was captured per two T cells.

It was with a sample-barcoded 5' primer and a J-beta primer mix that a second PCR of roughly 7 to 12 cycles was run. TCRdb redid the calling of the 5' RACE reads with MiXCR, one entry per CDR3 protein. The data show about 800,000 distinct CDR3 sequences, 20% to 30% seen once. Per the germline V gene, CDR1 is KGHSH and CDR2 is LQKENI. Trimming cost V 2 bases and J 9 bases, with 20 bases left between them. This CDR3 has 17 amino acids. These data were also reused for a study on T cells of mothers and their children.

The sequence came from a boy between 10 and 17 years old in good health. Specimen: blood. This chain uses TRBV18 with TRBJ1-6, with D maybe TRBD1 (5 bases). The CDR3 sequence is CASSPGGTLSGGSPLHF. CDR3 sequence (DNA): TGTGCCAGCTCACCAGGAGGGACTCTGAGCGGGGGTTCACCCCTCCACTTT.